The 17 T cell receptor beta chains below were found in one sample sequenced in a study of T cell repertoires in cytomegalovirus infection. TCRdb ran MiXCR on the reads and lists one entry per CDR3 protein. The data show around 94,000 distinct CDR3 sequences, 16% seen once. The material sequenced was PBMCs. The receptor source for this set is a human donor in good health (CMV status not recorded). Some clones in this sample may be carry-over from other donors' samples.

This clonotype was counted at least ten times. The V call is TRBV7-2, the J call TRBJ2-5; TRBD2 aligns across 8 bases. This CDR3 has 15 amino acids. Per the germline V gene, CDR1 is SGHTA and CDR2 is FQGNSA. Germline trimming cut 3 bases from V and 2 bases from J; bases unmatched to any gene: 5. This CDR3 reads CASSFQRGRQETQYF. DNA for the CDR3: TGTGCCAGCAGCTTTCAGCGGGGGAGGCAAGAGACCCAGTACTTC.

V and J are TRBV10-3 and TRBJ1-6; TRBD1 matches 7 bases. This CDR3 is 15 amino acids long. Per germline, CDR1 ENHRY and CDR2 SYGVKD. The ends lost 10 bases at V and 5 bases at J; junction bases unmatched: 11. The CDR3 DNA sequence: TGTGCCACGTCCGACAGGGAAGCTGATAATTCACCCCTCCACTTT. Translating it yields CATSDREADNSPLHF.

This clonotype has a count of ten or more. CDR3 residues: CATTSGPTTDTQYF. CDR3 coding DNA: TGTGCCACCACGAGCGGGCCCACCACAGATACGCAGTATTTT. The V gene is TRBV12-3 or TRBV12-4, the J gene TRBJ2-3, with a possible D match to TRBD2 (6 bases). V was shortened by 10 bases and J by 2 bases, with 16 bases between the two germline ends. The CDR3 totals 14 residues.

This clonotype was counted many times. The J gene is TRBJ2-6, the V gene TRBV28; D gene uncertain. The V and J ends lost 6 bases and 0 bases respectively, with 9 bases between them. The V gene's germline CDR1 is MDHEN and CDR2 SYDVKM. The CDR3 extends over 15 amino acids. For the CDR3, the DNA is TGTGCCAGCAGCTTAGGCGGCTCTGGGGCCAACGTCCTGACTTTC. It specifies CASSLGGSGANVLTF.

This clonotype was seen ten or more times. The chain couples TRBV7-2 to TRBJ2-2, with D perhaps assigned TRBD1 or TRBD2 (6 bases each). V was shortened by 5 bases and J by 6 bases, with 13 bases between the two germline ends. The CDR3 totals 14 residues. The germline V gene has CDR1 SGHTA and CDR2 FQGNSA. The DNA of the CDR3 is TGTGCCAGCAGCGAAGAGGGGGGTCCCGGGGAGCTGTTTTTT. This sequence encodes CASSEEGGPGELFF.

The genes are TRBV27 and TRBJ2-4, with D perhaps matching TRBD1 or TRBD2 (7 bases each). The V end was cut by 5 bases, the J end by 3 bases, with 17 bases between. There are 16 residues in the CDR3. The V gene's germline CDR1 is MNHEY and CDR2 SMNVEV (reference sequence). The CDR3, as DNA: TGTGCCAGCAGTCGACAGGGCCCGGGGGGCAAAAACATTCAGTACTTC. Translating it yields CASSRQGPGGKNIQYF.

By sample share, this clonotype is medium-sized (0.01 to 0.1%). V and J are TRBV7-8 and TRBJ1-2; D might be TRBD1 (5 bases). The germline V gene has CDR1 SGHVS and CDR2 FQNEAQ. V was shortened by 0 bases and J by 7 bases, with 12 bases between the two germline ends. The CDR3 runs to 14 residues. CDR3 residues: CASSLAYGGGGYTF. Here the CDR3 DNA reads TGTGCCAGCAGCTTAGCGTACGGGGGGGGTGGCTACACCTTC.

For this clonotype: Possible read error: a much larger clone is one base away. The rearrangement uses TRBV4-1 and TRBJ2-7; 8 bases agree with TRBD1. The germline CDR1 and CDR2 sequences are MGHRA and YSYEKL. This CDR3 spans 16 amino acids. The V segment lost 4 bases and the J segment 2 bases; nucleotides outside the gene matches: 10. The DNA for the CDR3 is TGCGCCAGCAGCCGAGGCTCGGACAGGGTCACCTACGAGCAGTACTTC. Translating it yields CASSRGSDRVTYEQYF.

This clonotype was counted ten times or more. V is TRBV6-1 and J is TRBJ2-5; D gene ambiguous. The CDR3 runs to 14 residues. CDR1 and CDR2 (germline): MNHNS, SASEGT. Trimming removed 0 bases from V and 1 base from J, with 6 bases in between. CDR3 sequence: CASSEAGLQETQYF. For the CDR3, the DNA is TGTGCCAGCAGTGAAGCCGGGCTCCAAGAGACCCAGTACTTC.

The sample holds a few counts of this clonotype. This chain connects TRBV7-9 to TRBJ1-2; D ambiguous. Trimming cost V 5 bases and J 4 bases, with 11 bases left between them. The CDR3 spans 13 residues. Germline V gene data show CDR1 as SEHNR and CDR2 as FQNEAQ (reference sequence). The CDR3 reads CASSLDGPYGYTF. As DNA, the CDR3 is TGTGCCAGCAGCCTCGACGGGCCCTATGGCTACACCTTC.

This chain links TRBV20-1 with TRBJ2-5; 8 bases match TRBD2. This CDR3 has 18 amino acids. J gave up 0 bases and V 2 bases, and 14 bases lay outside the gene matches. CDR1 is DFQATT, CDR2 SNEGSKA, per germline (reference sequence). CDR3 in DNA: TGCAGTGCTAGATCCCTGGGGGGGACTAGGGGGTACCAAGAGACCCAGTACTTC. Its protein is CSARSLGGTRGYQETQYF.

This clonotype has ten or more counts. The chain is built from TRBV7-2 and TRBJ2-4; D possibly corresponds to TRBD2 (5 bases). CDR1 SGHTA and CDR2 FQGNSA come from the germline V gene. V was pared by 2 bases and J by 6 bases, with 17 bases between. CDR3 length equals 16 residues. The CDR3 here is CASSLYKRVEGNIQYF. CDR3 coding DNA: TGTGCCAGCAGCTTATACAAACGGGTCGAGGGAAACATTCAGTACTTC.

This clonotype was picked up a small number of times. The chain is built from TRBV18 and TRBJ1-2; D is perhaps TRBD1 (5 bases). CDR3 size: 13 residues. V was cut by 3 bases and J by 1 base, with 6 bases left in between. In germline, CDR1 is KGHSH, CDR2 LQKENI. The CDR3 DNA reads as TGTGCCAGCTCACCGGGGGATAACTATGGCTACACCTTC. It codes for CASSPGDNYGYTF.

This clonotype appeared a few times. The chain employs TRBV28 and TRBJ1-1; 9 nucleotides align to TRBD1. The CDR3 spans 15 residues. Germline values: CDR1 MDHEN, CDR2 SYDVKM. After removal of 5 bases from V and 9 bases from J, the junction contained 13 bases not matched to a gene. The CDR3 DNA follows: TGTGCCAGCAGTAGGATAAAACAGGGGGCGTCGCAAGCTTTCTTT. Amino acid sequence: CASSRIKQGASQAFF.

The V and J genes are TRBV6-1 and TRBJ2-2, with D maybe TRBD2 (6 bases). V was cut by 10 bases and J by 1 base, with 13 bases left in between. Looked up from germline, CDR1 is MNHNS and CDR2 is SASEGT. The CDR3 sequence is 14 residues long. CDR3 amino acids: CATLGGRNTGELFF. The CDR3 region has the DNA TGTGCCACCCTCGGGGGACGGAACACCGGGGAGCTGTTTTTT.

The V and J genes are TRBV28 and TRBJ1-6; the D is unclear. The CDR3 length is 15 residues. CDR1 is MDHEN, CDR2 SYDVKM, per germline. V was trimmed by 3 bases and J by 8 bases, leaving 14 bases between them. This chain's CDR3 is CASSLAGLRDSPLHF. CDR3 nucleotide sequence: TGTGCCAGCAGTTTGGCAGGCCTGAGGGATTCACCCCTCCACTTT.

The chain is built from TRBV14 and TRBJ2-2, with D tentatively TRBD2 (5 bases). This CDR3 is 15 amino acids long. From germline, CDR1 is SGHDN and CDR2 FVKESK. The germline V and J ends were trimmed by 4 bases and 6 bases, with 15 bases remaining between them. CDR3 sequence reads: CASSRFQNGAGELFF. The CDR3 nucleotides read TGTGCCAGCAGCCGCTTCCAGAACGGGGCCGGGGAGCTGTTTTTT.